The sequence of this T cell receptor (beta chain) was determined in a study of technical replicates of blood from a handful of donors. Clones were sequenced by immunoSEQ multiplex PCR, and TCRdb holds only the in-frame ones, with some missing. The sample contains approximately 45,000 clones, about 96% of which appear only once. The CDR3 has 14 amino acids. V was clipped by 4 bases and J by 11 bases; unmatched bases: 13. CDR1 is SGHRS, CDR2 YFSETQ, per germline. The sample consisted of T cells isolated from PBMCs. The V and J genes are TRBV5-1 and TRBJ1-1; 8 bases align to TRBD1. The clonotype was recovered from a human donor in good health. DNA of the CDR3: TGCGCCAGCAGCCGGATAATACAGGGGGACCGGGCTTTCTTT. Its translation is CASSRIIQGDRAFF.